The T cell receptor (beta chain) described here comes from a study of control samples from healthy donors and cancer patients (dated by TCRdb to between 2020 and 2021). This clone was counted only a few times. Its recognized antigen is unknown. The record has no base qualities; no much larger clone is one base away. Preparation of the library involved the immunoSEQ multiplex PCR assay. Here the immuneACCESS table is served through TCRdb, limited to in-frame sequences with V and J called. Missing clones are a known gap in these copies; in checked studies unresolved V genes cover under half, and the rest lacks a known reason. This sample gives 180,000 or so clones in total; 91% of them show up just once. Together, the top ten hold roughly 1.6% of the sample. CDR1 and CDR2 were assigned from the germline V gene as KGHDR and SFDVKD. Counted from cysteine to phenylalanine, this CDR3 has 15 amino acids. The DNA shown is the 45-base CDR3, in frame from base 1. At the junction V is shortened by 4 bases and J by 7 bases, with 16 bases in between.

The receptor's source is a woman in her twenties or thirties in good health. The rearranged chain carries TRBV24-1 and TRBJ2-1; D gene: possibly TRBD2, on 5 matching bases. Specimen: blood. DNA sequence: TGTGCCACCAGTGACCCTTTGGCAGGCGGGAATGAGCAGTTCTTC. Its translation reads: CATSDPLAGGNEQFF.